This record looks at one T cell receptor beta chain sequence and its context. V dropped 5 bases and J dropped 3; count of bases not matched to a gene: 6. The germline gives CDR1 SEHNR, CDR2 FQNEAQ (reference sequence). This CDR3 is 15 amino acids long. Each participant's cohort was designated according to participant-reported clinical history. This specimen belongs to a study of blood T cell repertoires in COVID-19. Study details: The study drew acute and convalescent COVID-19 samples from the United States, Italy and Spain. PBMCs, B-cell-depleted T cells, or T cells provided the cDNA or gDNA that made up the material.

Source study methods: Quantification of nucleated cells was approximated via reference gene primer amplification. Libraries were prepared by immunoSEQ multiplex PCR; TCRdb keeps only in-frame clonotypes and omits some of them. V, J and clone size reflect that table, while D and trimming were determined from the DNA. This table holds under 200,000 clones, around 89% found once. This chain joins TRBV7-9 and TRBJ2-2, with 7 bases lining up with TRBD2. The sequencing sample was made of PBMCs or T cells enriched from blood (not recorded which). The clonotype comes from a woman aged 45 to 65 who had recovered from COVID-19. CDR3 coding DNA: TGTGCCAGCAGCACGCAGCGGGGCTACACCGGGGAGCTGTTTTTT. This translates into CASSTQRGYTGELFF.